This entry lists 29 T cell receptor beta chains sequenced from one sample in a study of chemoradiotherapy in HPV16-positive cancers. The assay was immunoSEQ multiplex PCR, and TCRdb's table has in-frame clones only and misses some. Found here are some 70,000 clones, roughly 90% of them singletons; the top ten hold 4.2%. The sample in question was blood, obtained from a patient who underwent chemoradiotherapy. These receptors were taken from a human donor with HPV-associated anogenital cancer.

V usage is TRBV5-8 and J usage is TRBJ2-5; maybe TRBD2 (5 bases). The CDR3 has 14 residues. Germline lookup yields CDR1 SGHTS and CDR2 YDEGEE. V gave up 1 base and J gave up 5 bases, with 12 bases separating them. The DNA for the CDR3 is TGTGCCAGCAGCTTGAAGGCGGGTCAGGAGACCCAGTACTTC. Residues: CASSLKAGQETQYF.

The chain couples TRBV19 to TRBJ1-2; 7 nucleotides agree with TRBD1. After removal of 2 bases from V and 0 bases from J, the junction contained 12 bases not matched to a gene. CDR1 is LNHDA, CDR2 SQIVND, per germline (reference sequence). There are 18 residues in the CDR3. The CDR3 sequence: CASSIMLGTAVSNYGYTF. The CDR3 DNA reads as TGTGCCAGTAGTATAATGTTAGGGACAGCAGTTTCTAACTATGGCTACACCTTC.

The CDR3 loop reads CASSLARGFETQYF. CDR3 bases: TGTGCCAGCAGCTTAGCGAGGGGATTTGAGACCCAGTACTTC. The chain employs TRBV7-9 and TRBJ2-5, with D perhaps matching TRBD1 or TRBD2 (5 bases each). Trimming left V 0 bases short and J 5 bases short, with 10 bases between. The germline gives CDR1 SEHNR, CDR2 FQNEAQ (reference sequence). The CDR3 length is 14 residues.

Details on this clone: A much larger clone is a single base away; this may be a read error. V usage is TRBV5-1 and J usage is TRBJ1-1; 7 bases agree with TRBD1. The CDR3 has 14 amino acids. Germline V gives CDR1 SGHRS, CDR2 YFSETQ. Losses at the gene ends were 3 bases for V and 1 base for J; bases not matched to a gene: 3. DNA for the CDR3: TGCGCCAGCAGCTGGACAGGCGGGAACACTGAAGCTTTCTTT. This encodes CASSWTGGNTEAFF.

The CDR3 reads CASSSPGNTIYF. CDR3 bases: TGTGCCAGCAGTTCCCCTGGAAACACCATATATTTT. The chain employs TRBV6-5 and TRBJ1-3; D is ambiguous. Germline-derived CDR1 and CDR2 are MNHEY and SVGAGI. Trimming pared 4 bases from V and 2 bases from J, leaving 3 bases between. This CDR3 contains 12 residues.

The V and J genes are TRBV28 and TRBJ1-5, with 7 bases that match TRBD1. Germline V CDR1 and CDR2: MDHEN, SYDVKM. The ends lost 5 bases at V and 0 bases at J; junction bases unmatched: 10. The CDR3 is made up of 17 amino acids. This CDR3 is CASSPWGGTVSNQPQHF. In DNA, the CDR3 is TGTGCCAGCAGTCCTTGGGGGGGGACAGTTAGCAATCAGCCCCAGCATTTT.

This chain uses TRBV2 with TRBJ2-3; maybe TRBD1 (6 bases). Per the germline V gene, CDR1 is SNHLY and CDR2 is FYNNEI. V lost 7 bases and J lost 3, with 8 bases in between. CDR3 length: 12 residues. CDR3 nucleotides: TGTGCCAGCAACCAGGGGACAGATACGCAGTATTTT. This sequence encodes CASNQGTDTQYF.

This chain uses TRBV7-9 with TRBJ2-5; tentatively, D is TRBD2 (6 bases). V was clipped by 8 bases and J by 5 bases, with 12 bases between them. Germline CDR1 is SEHNR and CDR2 is FQNEAQ (reference sequence). This CDR3 region has 12 residues. DNA of the CDR3: TGTGCCAGCGGCCAGCTAGCGGAGACCCAGTACTTC. Residues: CASGQLAETQYF.

The chain is built from TRBV7-8 and TRBJ2-5; the match to TRBD2 covers 7 bases. Germline CDR1 is SGHVS and CDR2 is FQNEAQ. V lost 0 bases, J lost 3 bases, and 4 bases stayed unmatched. CDR3 length: 15 residues. The CDR3 spells CASSLALGLEETQYF. The CDR3 coding sequence is TGTGCCAGCAGCTTAGCCCTCGGACTAGAAGAGACCCAGTACTTC.

Worth noting for this clone: Sequence at one end of the junction differs from germline and may be a read error. Other DNA sequences in the same sample also yield this CDR3. The V call is TRBV27, the J call TRBJ2-7, with TRBD1 identical over 7 bases. Germline V gene data show CDR1 as MNHEY and CDR2 as SMNVEV (reference sequence). This CDR3 spans 15 amino acids. CDR3: CASSLALTGTYEQYF. The CDR3 coding sequence is TGCGCCAGCAGTTTGGCCCTGACAGGGACCTACGAGCAGTACTTC.

Concerning this clone: One end of the junction varies from germline; a read error may be responsible. CDR3 bases: TGTGCCAGCAGCCTAGGGGCGAACACCAGGGAGCTGTTTTTT. It is translated as CASSLGANTRELFF. The rearrangement links TRBV7-3 to TRBJ2-2, with D possibly matching TRBD1 (5 bases). Germline V gene data show CDR1 as SGHTA and CDR2 as FQGTGA. The CDR3 is 14 residues long.

V gene TRBV5-4 combines with J gene TRBJ1-1; possible D gene TRBD1, 6 bases. The V and J ends lost 2 bases and 10 bases respectively, with 15 bases between them. Germline assignment: CDR1 SGHNT and CDR2 YYREEE (reference sequence). The CDR3 is 13 amino acids. The CDR3 sequence is CASSLNRDGGAFF. The CDR3 DNA reads as TGTGCCAGCAGCTTAAACAGGGATGGTGGAGCTTTCTTT.

This chain connects TRBV5-5 to TRBJ2-7, with no clear D. CDR3 length: 13 residues. V was trimmed by 3 bases and J by 7 bases, leaving 14 bases between them. CDR1 is SGHKS, CDR2 YYEKEE, per germline (reference sequence). CDR3 sequence reads: CASSSTPAPEQYF. For the CDR3, the DNA is TGTGCCAGCAGCTCGACCCCGGCGCCTGAGCAGTACTTC.

The chain combines TRBV25-1 with TRBJ2-7; D is unresolved. This CDR3 is built from 11 residues. Deletions cut 4 bases from V and 4 bases from J, with 5 bases between. Germline V lookup: CDR1 MGHDK, CDR2 SYGVNS. CDR3 DNA: TGTGCCAGCAGTGGCCCTTACGAGCAGTACTTC. Translated: CASSGPYEQYF.

This chain uses TRBV6-1 with TRBJ2-1; 10 bases are shared with TRBD2. The CDR3 has 16 residues. Germline V gene sequence: CDR1 MNHNS, CDR2 SASEGT. Trimming at V came to 2 bases and at J to 7 bases, leaving 8 bases not matched to a gene. CDR3 protein: CASSEISGGAGNEQFF. CDR3 sequence (DNA): TGTGCCAGCAGTGAAATAAGCGGGGGGGCGGGTAATGAGCAGTTCTTC.

V and J are TRBV11-3 and TRBJ1-6; perhaps TRBD1 as D (5 bases). V lost 5 bases to trimming and J lost 7 bases, with 12 bases between them. The CDR3 extends over 14 amino acids. Germline CDR1 reads SGHNT; CDR2 reads YENEEA. CDR3 sequence reads: CASSIGAKNSPLHF. CDR3 DNA sequence: TGTGCCAGCAGCATAGGGGCAAAAAATTCACCCCTCCACTTT.

CDR3 in amino acids: CASSYSRFRSRGDTEAFF. DNA of the CDR3: TGTGCCAGCAGTTACTCTCGATTCCGGTCCCGAGGGGACACTGAAGCTTTCTTT. The rearrangement uses TRBV6-8 and TRBJ1-1; a possible D gene is TRBD1 (5 bases). CDR1 and CDR2 from the germline V gene are MNHGY and SAAAGT. V lost 0 bases and J lost 3, with 20 bases in between. This CDR3 has 18 amino acids.

This clone has only one observation. The V gene is TRBV30, the J gene TRBJ1-6; tentatively, D is TRBD1 (6 bases). The CDR3 totals 13 residues. CDR1 and CDR2 (germline): GTSNPN, SVGIG (reference sequence). Trimming left V 4 bases short and J 5 bases short, with 9 bases between. The CDR3 sequence is CAWKDSNNSPLHF. The CDR3, as DNA: TGTGCCTGGAAGGACAGTAATAATTCACCCCTCCACTTT.

V usage is TRBV11-2 and J usage is TRBJ1-1; no reliable D call. Germline V gene lookup returns CDR1 SGHAT and CDR2 FQNNGV. The CDR3 contains 14 residues. Trimming pared 0 bases from V and 1 base from J, leaving 6 bases between. CDR3 in amino acids: CASSLDPGNTEAFF. The CDR3 region has the DNA TGTGCCAGCAGCTTAGATCCCGGGAACACTGAAGCTTTCTTT.

This clone was seen a handful of times. This rearrangement joins TRBV9 to TRBJ2-3; no definite D call. V lost 0 bases, J lost 5 bases, and 10 bases lay in between. The CDR3 runs to 14 residues. Per the germline V gene, CDR1 is SGDLS and CDR2 is YYNGEE. The CDR3 DNA is TGTGCCAGCAGCGTAGGACTTGATGTAGATACGCAGTATTTT. Translation: CASSVGLDVDTQYF. Drawing the rest from reference TRBV9 and TRBJ2-3, the complete variable domain is DSGVTQTPKHLITATGQRVTLRCSPRSGDLSVYWYQQSLDQGLQFLIQYYNGEERAKGNILERFSAQQFPDLHSELNLSSLELGDSALYFCASSVGLDVDTQYFGPGTRLTVL.

This sequence joins TRBV4-2 and TRBJ2-7, with 10 bases identical to TRBD2. CDR3 length: 16 amino acids. V dropped 3 bases and J dropped 0; count of bases not matched to a gene: 5. CDR1 is LGHNA, CDR2 YNFKEQ, per germline. The CDR3 DNA reads as TGTGCCAGCAGCCAGTTCCTAGCGGGGGACTCCTACGAGCAGTACTTC. It encodes CASSQFLAGDSYEQYF.

The chain links TRBV4-1 to TRBJ1-1; D is possibly TRBD1 (5 bases). Germline values: CDR1 MGHRA, CDR2 YSYEKL. CDR3 length: 13 amino acids. Deletions cut 8 bases from V and 1 base from J, with 11 bases between. The CDR3, as DNA: TGCGCCAGCCGGCGGAGGGGGAACACTGAAGCTTTCTTT. Protein: CASRRRGNTEAFF.

This sequence joins TRBV4-1 and TRBJ1-4, with TRBD1 as a possible D gene (6 bases). The CDR3 length is 18 residues. V was pared by 4 bases and J by 0 bases, with 18 bases between. In germline, CDR1 is MGHRA, CDR2 YSYEKL. The DNA of the CDR3 is TGCGCCAGCAGCCTAATAGTAGGGGGGTCCGCAACTAATGAAAAACTGTTTTTT. Its protein product is CASSLIVGGSATNEKLFF.

This sequence joins TRBV6-5 and TRBJ1-2; possibly TRBD1 for D (5 bases). CDR1 is MNHEY and CDR2 is SVGAGI in the germline V gene. With 6 bases removed from V and 4 bases from J, the gap between germline ends came to 12 bases. This CDR3 has 13 residues. The CDR3 nucleotides read TGTGCCAGCAGGGTAGGGGCCTCCTATGGCTACACCTTC. Encoded protein: CASRVGASYGYTF.

The chain links TRBV9 to TRBJ2-5; D possibly corresponds to TRBD1 (5 bases). The V end was cut by 0 bases, the J end by 4 bases, with 16 bases between. The CDR3 has 16 amino acids. Germline V lookup: CDR1 SGDLS, CDR2 YYNGEE. The CDR3 nucleotides are TGTGCCAGCAGCGTAGATCCAGGGATGATGACAGAGACCCAGTACTTC. This codes for CASSVDPGMMTETQYF. The variable domain in full, completed from reference TRBV9 and TRBJ2-5, reads DSGVTQTPKHLITATGQRVTLRCSPRSGDLSVYWYQQSLDQGLQFLIQYYNGEERAKGNILERFSAQQFPDLHSELNLSSLELGDSALYFCASSVDPGMMTETQYFGPGTRLLVL.

The chain carries TRBV9 and TRBJ2-1; TRBD2 agrees at 10 bases. The J segment lost 9 bases and the V segment lost 0 bases, leaving 18 bases of the junction unmatched. This CDR3 is built from 19 residues. CDR1 is SGDLS, CDR2 YYNGEE, per germline. The DNA for the CDR3 is TGTGCCAGCAGCGTAGGACGAGTCGGGTTAGCGGGAGGCTGGGGTGAGCAGTTCTTC. This translates into CASSVGRVGLAGGWGEQFF.

J is TRBJ1-2 and V is TRBV29-1, with unresolved D. CDR1 and CDR2 (germline): SQVTM, ANQGSEA. The germline V and J ends were trimmed by 4 bases and 0 bases, with 6 bases remaining between them. The CDR3 runs 12 residues. For the CDR3, the DNA is TGCAGCGTTGGGGCAGCTAACTATGGCTACACCTTC. Residues: CSVGAANYGYTF.

V usage is TRBV4-1 and J usage is TRBJ2-7; TRBD1 aligns across 10 bases. The junction had 3 bases not matched to a gene; V was cut back by 5 bases and J by 5 bases. The CDR3 is 13 amino acids. Germline V CDR1 and CDR2: MGHRA, YSYEKL. The CDR3 protein is CASSYGTGDEQYF. The CDR3 nucleotides read TGCGCCAGCAGCTACGGGACAGGGGACGAGCAGTACTTC.

The chain is built from TRBV15 and TRBJ2-1; D is perhaps TRBD1 (5 bases). Germline V gives CDR1 LNHNV, CDR2 YYDKDF (reference sequence). The CDR3 consists of 15 residues. Trimming took off 1 base at V and 6 bases at J, with 13 bases between the two ends. The CDR3 region is CATSRVQGLGNEQFF. Written as DNA, the CDR3 is TGTGCCACCAGCAGAGTCCAGGGATTAGGCAATGAGCAGTTCTTC.